This is a list of T cell receptor beta chains from one sample in a study of shared clonotypes between healthy human individuals. Sequenced by immunoSEQ multiplex PCR; TCRdb stores in-frame clones only, minus some. The sample shows about 1.9 million clones, about 94% of them seen only once. The material sequenced was naive CD8+ T cells from PBMCs. These receptor sequences come from a man younger than 35 in good health. Some clones in this sample may be carry-over from other donors' samples. Each CDR3 is given with its conserved first and last residue. Fields, in order: clone size, V gene, J gene, D gene, CDR3 DNA, CDR3 protein. The D gene is left open where the match is weak. Rows may omit the clone size; those that give it use once, few, many or a size class.

clone size: .; V gene: TRBV7-9; J gene: TRBJ2-1; D gene: TRBD2; CDR3 DNA: TGTGCCAGCAGCCCTCGGACTAGCGGGACCTACAATGAGCAGTTCTTC; CDR3 protein: CASSPRTSGTYNEQFF
clone size: .; V gene: TRBV12-5; J gene: TRBJ1-5; D gene: .; CDR3 DNA: TGTGCTAGTGGTCAAACAGTATATAGCAATCAGCCCCAGCATTTT; CDR3 protein: CASGQTVYSNQPQHF
clone size: .; V gene: TRBV6-1; J gene: TRBJ2-2; D gene: .; CDR3 DNA: TGTGCCAGTCCTGGACTCACCGGGGAGCTGTTTTTT; CDR3 protein: CASPGLTGELFF
clone size: .; V gene: TRBV4-2; J gene: TRBJ2-7; D gene: .; CDR3 DNA: TGTGCCAGCAGCCAAGGGTGGGCCGCGGCTTACGAGCAGTACTTC; CDR3 protein: CASSQGWAAAYEQYF
clone size: .; V gene: TRBV6-1; J gene: TRBJ1-2; D gene: .; CDR3 DNA: TGTGCCAGCAGTGAATCGGGCGGGGGTTATGGCTACACCTTC; CDR3 protein: CASSESGGGYGYTF
clone size: .; V gene: TRBV7-9; J gene: TRBJ1-1; D gene: TRBD1; CDR3 DNA: TGTGCCAGCAGCTTAGGGCCCGAGACAGGGGGCAACACTGAAGCTTTCTTT; CDR3 protein: CASSLGPETGGNTEAFF
clone size: .; V gene: TRBV28; J gene: TRBJ2-5; D gene: TRBD2; CDR3 DNA: TGTGCCAGCAGCCCGACCTCCGAACCAATAGCGGGAGGGCCCGGAGAGACCCAGTACTTC; CDR3 protein: CASSPTSEPIAGGPGETQYF
clone size: once; V gene: TRBV5-6; J gene: TRBJ1-1; D gene: .; CDR3 DNA: TGTGCCAGCAGCTTCGGGGGGTTCTCTGAAGCTTTCTTT; CDR3 protein: CASSFGGFSEAFF
clone size: once; V gene: TRBV7-8; J gene: TRBJ2-3; D gene: .; CDR3 DNA: TGTGCCAGTCTACAAGGAGGGGCGGGAACCGATACGCAGTATTTT; CDR3 protein: CASLQGGAGTDTQYF
clone size: .; V gene: TRBV19; J gene: TRBJ1-4; D gene: TRBD1; CDR3 DNA: TGTGCCAGTACAGGGGGCCCTTGGGAAAAACTGTTTTTT; CDR3 protein: CASTGGPWEKLFF
clone size: .; V gene: TRBV9; J gene: TRBJ1-1; D gene: .; CDR3 DNA: TGTGCCAGCAGCGTAGTGGCCGCCGGTGGGACTGAAGCTTTCTTT; CDR3 protein: CASSVVAAGGTEAFF
clone size: once; V gene: TRBV29-1; J gene: TRBJ1-2; D gene: TRBD1; CDR3 DNA: TGCAGCGTAGGACAGGCCCGATACTATGGCTACACCTTC; CDR3 protein: CSVGQARYYGYTF
clone size: .; V gene: TRBV28; J gene: TRBJ1-5; D gene: .; CDR3 DNA: TGTGCCAGCAGTTTAGATGGGGATCAGCCCCAGCATTTT; CDR3 protein: CASSLDGDQPQHF
clone size: .; V gene: TRBV4-2; J gene: TRBJ1-5; D gene: TRBD1; CDR3 DNA: TGTGCCAGCAGCCAAACCGAGGGACAGGGTAATCAGCCCCAGCATTTT; CDR3 protein: CASSQTEGQGNQPQHF
clone size: .; V gene: TRBV6-6; J gene: TRBJ2-3; D gene: .; CDR3 DNA: TGTGCCAGCAGACATCCGATTAGCACAGATACGCAGTATTTT; CDR3 protein: CASRHPISTDTQYF
clone size: .; V gene: TRBV30; J gene: TRBJ1-2; D gene: .; CDR3 DNA: TGTGCCTGGAATTTGTCTCCACCTTTC; CDR3 protein: CAWNLSPPF
clone size: .; V gene: TRBV27; J gene: TRBJ1-1; D gene: TRBD1; CDR3 DNA: TGTGCCAGCAGCGCAAACAGGGGGACTGAAGCTTTCTTT; CDR3 protein: CASSANRGTEAFF
clone size: .; V gene: TRBV28; J gene: TRBJ2-1; D gene: TRBD2; CDR3 DNA: TGTGCCAGCAGTTTGGCTAGCGGGTTTAATGAGCAGTTCTTC; CDR3 protein: CASSLASGFNEQFF
clone size: .; V gene: TRBV5-1; J gene: TRBJ2-7; D gene: .; CDR3 DNA: TGCGCCAGCAGCCCGAGGTGGGGGACGAACGACGAGCAGTACTTC; CDR3 protein: CASSPRWGTNDEQYF
clone size: .; V gene: TRBV10-3; J gene: TRBJ2-7; D gene: TRBD2; CDR3 DNA: TGTGCCATCAGTGAGTCGCGCGGGAGGAAAGTGTGGGAATCCTACGAGCAGTACTTC; CDR3 protein: CAISESRGRKVWESYEQYF
clone size: .; V gene: TRBV6-6; J gene: TRBJ2-5; D gene: .; CDR3 DNA: TGTGCCAGCAGTTACCGGGGCGGACAAGAGACCCAGTACTTC; CDR3 protein: CASSYRGGQETQYF
clone size: once; V gene: TRBV29-1; J gene: TRBJ2-7; D gene: .; CDR3 DNA: TGCAGCGTTGTTGGCGGCTACTCCTACGAGCAGTACTTC; CDR3 protein: CSVVGGYSYEQYF
clone size: .; V gene: TRBV4-1; J gene: TRBJ2-2; D gene: TRBD2; CDR3 DNA: TGCGCCAGCAGCCTGCCGGGACTAGAATGGGCCGGGGAGCTGTTTTTT; CDR3 protein: CASSLPGLEWAGELFF